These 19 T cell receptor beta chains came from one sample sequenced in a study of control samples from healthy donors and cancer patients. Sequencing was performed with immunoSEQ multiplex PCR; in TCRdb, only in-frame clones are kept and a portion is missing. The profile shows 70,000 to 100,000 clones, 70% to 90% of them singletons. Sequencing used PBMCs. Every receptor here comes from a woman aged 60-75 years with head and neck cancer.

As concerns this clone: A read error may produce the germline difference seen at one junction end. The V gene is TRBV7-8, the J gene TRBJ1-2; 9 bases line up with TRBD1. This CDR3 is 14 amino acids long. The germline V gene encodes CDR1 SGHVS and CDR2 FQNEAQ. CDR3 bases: TGTGCCAGCAGCCTAGCCGGGACAGGGTATGGCTACACCTTC. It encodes CASSLAGTGYGYTF.

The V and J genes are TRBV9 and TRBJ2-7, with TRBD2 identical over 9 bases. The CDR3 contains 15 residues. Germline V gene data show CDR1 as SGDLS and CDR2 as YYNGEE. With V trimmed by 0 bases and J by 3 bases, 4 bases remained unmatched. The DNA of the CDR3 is TGTGCCAGCAGCGTAGGCGGACTAGCGTTCTACGAGCAGTACTTC. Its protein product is CASSVGGLAFYEQYF.

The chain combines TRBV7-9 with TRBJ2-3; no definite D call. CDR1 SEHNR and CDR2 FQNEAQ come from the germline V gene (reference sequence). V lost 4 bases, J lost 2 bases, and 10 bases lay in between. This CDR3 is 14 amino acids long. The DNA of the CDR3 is TGTGCCAGCAGCTCCTCAAAACACACAGATACGCAGTATTTT. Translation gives CASSSSKHTDTQYF.

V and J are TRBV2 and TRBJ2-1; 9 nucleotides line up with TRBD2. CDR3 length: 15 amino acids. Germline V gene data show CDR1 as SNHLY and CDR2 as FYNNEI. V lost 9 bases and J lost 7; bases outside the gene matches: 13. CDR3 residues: CARAYEAGGNNEQFF. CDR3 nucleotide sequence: TGTGCCAGGGCGTACGAAGCGGGAGGCAATAATGAGCAGTTCTTC.

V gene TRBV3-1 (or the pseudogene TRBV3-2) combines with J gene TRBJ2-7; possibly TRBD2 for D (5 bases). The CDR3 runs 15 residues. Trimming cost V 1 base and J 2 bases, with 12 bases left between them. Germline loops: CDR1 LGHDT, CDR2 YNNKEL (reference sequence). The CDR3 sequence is CASSQGAGSAYEQYF. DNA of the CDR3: TGTGCCAGCAGCCAAGGGGCGGGTTCCGCCTACGAGCAGTACTTC.

The CDR3 DNA is TGCGCCAGCAGTGAAGCCCTAGGCGCCCAAGAGACCCAGTACTTC. Translation gives CASSEALGAQETQYF. This rearrangement joins TRBV10-2 to TRBJ2-5; D is undetermined. Trimming removed 3 bases at V and 1 base at J, with 12 bases between. The CDR3 has 15 residues. Germline CDR1 reads WSHSY; CDR2 reads SAAADI.

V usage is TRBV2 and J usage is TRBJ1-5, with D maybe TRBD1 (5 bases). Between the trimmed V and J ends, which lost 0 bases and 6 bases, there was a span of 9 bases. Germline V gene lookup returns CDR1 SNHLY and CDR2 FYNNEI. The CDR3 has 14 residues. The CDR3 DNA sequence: TGTGCCAGCAGTGAAGCGGGGCTTTTTCAGCCCCAGCATTTT. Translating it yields CASSEAGLFQPQHF.

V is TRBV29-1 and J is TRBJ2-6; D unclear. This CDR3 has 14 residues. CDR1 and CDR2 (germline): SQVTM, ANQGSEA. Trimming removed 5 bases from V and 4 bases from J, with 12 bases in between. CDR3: CSVLWARGANVLTF. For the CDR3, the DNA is TGCAGCGTTTTGTGGGCGCGGGGGGCCAACGTCCTGACTTTC.

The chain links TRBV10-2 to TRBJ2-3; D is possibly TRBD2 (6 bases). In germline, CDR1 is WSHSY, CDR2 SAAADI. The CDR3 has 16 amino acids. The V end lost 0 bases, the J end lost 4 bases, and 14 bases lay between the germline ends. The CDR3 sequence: CASSESSGTFADTQYF. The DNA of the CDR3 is TGCGCCAGCAGTGAGTCGTCCGGGACTTTCGCAGATACGCAGTATTTT.

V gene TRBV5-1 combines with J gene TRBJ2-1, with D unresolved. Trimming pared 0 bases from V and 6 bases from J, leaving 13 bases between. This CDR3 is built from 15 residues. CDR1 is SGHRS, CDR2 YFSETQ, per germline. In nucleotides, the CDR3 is TGCGCCAGCAGCTTGGTGGCCACAGTGGGCAATGAGCAGTTCTTC. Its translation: CASSLVATVGNEQFF.

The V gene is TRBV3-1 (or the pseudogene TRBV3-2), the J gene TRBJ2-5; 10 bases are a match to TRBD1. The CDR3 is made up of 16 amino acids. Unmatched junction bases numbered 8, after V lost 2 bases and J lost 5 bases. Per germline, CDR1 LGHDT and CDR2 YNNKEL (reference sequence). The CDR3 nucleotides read TGTGCCAGCAGCCAAAAGACAGGGGGCGGAGGGGAGACCCAGTACTTC. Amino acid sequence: CASSQKTGGGGETQYF.

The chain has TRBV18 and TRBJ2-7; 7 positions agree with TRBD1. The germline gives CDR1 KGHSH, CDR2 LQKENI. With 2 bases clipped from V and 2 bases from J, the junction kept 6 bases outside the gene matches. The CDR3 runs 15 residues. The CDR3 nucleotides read TGTGCCAGCTCACCAATAAGGGGGCGAACCTACGAGCAGTACTTC. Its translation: CASSPIRGRTYEQYF.

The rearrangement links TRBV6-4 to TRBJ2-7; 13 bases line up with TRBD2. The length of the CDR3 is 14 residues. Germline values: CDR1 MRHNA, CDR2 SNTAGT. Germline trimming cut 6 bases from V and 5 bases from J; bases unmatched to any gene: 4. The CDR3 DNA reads TGTGCCAGCAGCATGACTAGCGGGAGGCACGAGCAGTACTTC. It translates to CASSMTSGRHEQYF.

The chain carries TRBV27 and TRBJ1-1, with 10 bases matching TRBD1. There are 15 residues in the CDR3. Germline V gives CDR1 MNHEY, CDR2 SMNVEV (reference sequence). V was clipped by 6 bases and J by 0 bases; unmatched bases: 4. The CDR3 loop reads CASRMGQGMNTEAFF. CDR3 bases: TGTGCCAGCAGGATGGGACAGGGGATGAACACTGAAGCTTTCTTT.

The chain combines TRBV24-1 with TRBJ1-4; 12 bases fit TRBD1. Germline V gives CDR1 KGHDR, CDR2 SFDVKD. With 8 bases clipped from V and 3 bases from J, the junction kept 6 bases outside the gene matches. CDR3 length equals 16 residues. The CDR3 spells CATNRDRGRPNEKLFF. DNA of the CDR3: TGTGCCACCAACCGGGACAGGGGGCGACCTAATGAAAAACTGTTTTTT.

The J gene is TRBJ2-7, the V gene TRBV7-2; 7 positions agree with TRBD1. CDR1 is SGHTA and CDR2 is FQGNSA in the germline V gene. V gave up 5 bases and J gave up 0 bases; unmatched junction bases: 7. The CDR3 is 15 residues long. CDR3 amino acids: CASSTQGSLSYEQYF. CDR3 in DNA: TGTGCCAGCAGCACACAGGGGTCTCTCTCCTACGAGCAGTACTTC.

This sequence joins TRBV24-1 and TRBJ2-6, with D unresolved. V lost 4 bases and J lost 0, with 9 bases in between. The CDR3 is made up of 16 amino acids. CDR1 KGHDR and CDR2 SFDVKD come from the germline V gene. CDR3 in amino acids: CATSDPDISGANVLTF. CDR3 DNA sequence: TGTGCCACCAGTGACCCCGACATCTCTGGGGCCAACGTCCTGACTTTC.

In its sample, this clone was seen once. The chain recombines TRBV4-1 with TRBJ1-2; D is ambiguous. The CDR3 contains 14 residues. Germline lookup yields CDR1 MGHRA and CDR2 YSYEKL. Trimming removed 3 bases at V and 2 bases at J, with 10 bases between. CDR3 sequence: CASSQAGLNYGYTF. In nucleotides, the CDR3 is TGCGCCAGCAGCCAGGCAGGCCTCAACTATGGCTACACCTTC.

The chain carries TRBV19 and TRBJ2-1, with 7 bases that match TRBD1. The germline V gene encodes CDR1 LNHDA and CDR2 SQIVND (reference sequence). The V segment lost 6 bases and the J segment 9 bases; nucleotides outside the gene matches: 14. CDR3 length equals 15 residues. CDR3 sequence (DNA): TGTGCCAGTAGCAACGACAGGGTCCGAGTTGGTGAGCAGTTCTTC. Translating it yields CASSNDRVRVGEQFF.